These T cell receptor beta chains were read from a single sample in a study of T cell responses to AZD1222 COVID-19 vaccine. The protocol was immunoSEQ multiplex PCR, while the TCRdb copy is restricted to in-frame clones and leaves out a portion. The sample shows about 140,000 clones, about 92% of them seen only once. Here the sequenced sample was peripheral blood, taken after recovery from COVID-19. The receptors derive from an adult who had recovered from COVID-19. CDR3s include the opening cysteine and the closing phenylalanine or tryptophan. The order of the fields is V gene, D gene, clone size, J gene, CDR3 DNA, CDR3 protein. A D gene is named only where the DNA matches it firmly. Rows give clone size only sometimes, using once, few, many, or a class for an expanded clone.

v_call: TRBV5-1; d_call: TRBD2; clone_size: .; j_call: TRBJ2-1; cdr3_nt: TGCGCCAGCAGGACCGTGACAGGGAAGTCCAGCGGGAGGGAAAGGGACAATGAGCAGTTCTTC; cdr3_aa: CASRTVTGKSSGRERDNEQFF
v_call: TRBV28; d_call: .; clone_size: .; j_call: TRBJ1-5; cdr3_nt: TGTGCCAGCACCTCGGGGGGAGGGAATCAGCCCCAGCATTTT; cdr3_aa: CASTSGGGNQPQHF
v_call: TRBV19; d_call: TRBD2; clone_size: .; j_call: TRBJ2-2; cdr3_nt: TGTGCCAGTAGTATATTGGTCGGGCTAGCGGGAGTAAATACCGGGGAGCTGTTTTTT; cdr3_aa: CASSILVGLAGVNTGELFF
v_call: TRBV18; d_call: TRBD1; clone_size: .; j_call: TRBJ2-7; cdr3_nt: TGTGCCAGCTCACCATCCCGGGACAGGGGCGGCGAGCAGTACTTC; cdr3_aa: CASSPSRDRGGEQYF
v_call: TRBV19; d_call: TRBD1; clone_size: .; j_call: TRBJ2-1; cdr3_nt: TGTGCCAGTAGTATCCGACAGGGGGCTATTTACAATGAGCAGTTCTTC; cdr3_aa: CASSIRQGAIYNEQFF
v_call: TRBV7-9; d_call: TRBD2; clone_size: .; j_call: TRBJ2-1; cdr3_nt: TGTGCCAGCAGCTTAGCAGGGGAGGGTTACAATGAGCAGTTCTTC; cdr3_aa: CASSLAGEGYNEQFF
v_call: TRBV9; d_call: TRBD2; clone_size: .; j_call: TRBJ2-2; cdr3_nt: TGTGCCAGCAGCACTCGGACTCGGGGGGCCGGGGAGCTGTTTTTT; cdr3_aa: CASSTRTRGAGELFF
v_call: TRBV21-1; d_call: .; clone_size: .; j_call: TRBJ2-3; cdr3_nt: TGTGCCAGCAGCAAAGCGCACCGACACTCGGGCACAGATACGCAGTATTTT; cdr3_aa: CASSKAHRHSGTDTQYF
v_call: TRBV19; d_call: .; clone_size: .; j_call: TRBJ1-5; cdr3_nt: TGTGCCAGTAGTCCCCGGCGATGGGCCGGATATAGCAATCAGCCCCAGCATTTT; cdr3_aa: CASSPRRWAGYSNQPQHF
v_call: TRBV5-1; d_call: .; clone_size: .; j_call: TRBJ2-3; cdr3_nt: TGCGCCAGCAGCTTGTTACAGAGCTCAGATACGCAGTATTTT; cdr3_aa: CASSLLQSSDTQYF
v_call: TRBV7-3; d_call: .; clone_size: .; j_call: TRBJ2-1; cdr3_nt: TGTGCCAGCAGCTTAACTAGCATCCCCTACAATGAGCAGTTCTTC; cdr3_aa: CASSLTSIPYNEQFF
v_call: TRBV9; d_call: .; clone_size: .; j_call: TRBJ2-7; cdr3_nt: TGTGCCAGCAGCGTAGGGACAGCATCCGAGCAGTACTTC; cdr3_aa: CASSVGTASEQYF
v_call: TRBV18; d_call: TRBD1; clone_size: .; j_call: TRBJ1-6; cdr3_nt: TGTGCCAGCTCACCCCAGACAGGGGACGCCTATAATTCACCCCTCCACTTT; cdr3_aa: CASSPQTGDAYNSPLHF
v_call: TRBV5-1; d_call: TRBD1; clone_size: once; j_call: TRBJ1-1; cdr3_nt: TGCGCCAGCAGCCCGGACAGGGGAGCTGGTGAAGCTTTCTTT; cdr3_aa: CASSPDRGAGEAFF
v_call: TRBV4-1; d_call: TRBD2; clone_size: .; j_call: TRBJ2-7; cdr3_nt: TGCGCCAGCAGCCAAGATCGGGCTAGCGGGTACGAGCAGTACTTC; cdr3_aa: CASSQDRASGYEQYF
v_call: TRBV3-1/TRBV3-2; d_call: TRBD2; clone_size: .; j_call: TRBJ2-1; cdr3_nt: TGTGCCAGCAGCCAACCGCGCGGGAGGGCCTACAATGAGCAGTTCTTC; cdr3_aa: CASSQPRGRAYNEQFF
v_call: TRBV5-8; d_call: TRBD1; clone_size: .; j_call: TRBJ2-7; cdr3_nt: TGTGCCAGCAGACGGACAGGGAGCTACGAGCAGTACTTC; cdr3_aa: CASRRTGSYEQYF
v_call: TRBV4-2; d_call: .; clone_size: .; j_call: TRBJ2-2; cdr3_nt: TGTGCCAGCAGTTCAGGGAGACTTAACACCGGGGAGCTGTTTTTT; cdr3_aa: CASSSGRLNTGELFF
v_call: TRBV6-5; d_call: .; clone_size: .; j_call: TRBJ2-3; cdr3_nt: TGTGCCAGCAGTTACTCATGGTCGAGGAGCACAGATACGCAGTATTTT; cdr3_aa: CASSYSWSRSTDTQYF
v_call: TRBV21-1; d_call: .; clone_size: .; j_call: TRBJ2-4; cdr3_nt: TGTGCCAGCACACTGCAGGGGTGGGACAAAAACATTCAGTACTTC; cdr3_aa: CASTLQGWDKNIQYF
v_call: TRBV30; d_call: .; clone_size: .; j_call: TRBJ1-6; cdr3_nt: TGTGCCTGGAAACGAAGACGGGGGGCTCGGAATTCACCCCTCCACTTT; cdr3_aa: CAWKRRRGARNSPLHF
v_call: TRBV9; d_call: .; clone_size: .; j_call: TRBJ2-1; cdr3_nt: TGTGCCAGCAGCGTCGAATTACGCGCCAGCCCATACAATGAGCAGTTCTTC; cdr3_aa: CASSVELRASPYNEQFF
v_call: TRBV19; d_call: .; clone_size: .; j_call: TRBJ2-7; cdr3_nt: TGTGCCAGTAGTATCGGAATGGGGGCCTACGAGCAGTACTTC; cdr3_aa: CASSIGMGAYEQYF
v_call: TRBV6-2/TRBV6-3; d_call: TRBD2; clone_size: .; j_call: TRBJ2-3; cdr3_nt: TGTGCCAGCAGTATACTAGCGGGAATCACAGATACGCAGTATTTT; cdr3_aa: CASSILAGITDTQYF
v_call: TRBV28; d_call: .; clone_size: .; j_call: TRBJ1-5; cdr3_nt: TGTGCCAGCAGCTTAACTGACAGTCGAGACCAGCCCCAGCATTTT; cdr3_aa: CASSLTDSRDQPQHF
v_call: TRBV11-2; d_call: TRBD2; clone_size: .; j_call: TRBJ2-2; cdr3_nt: TGTGCCAGCAGCTCCGGGACTAGGACGAACACCGGGGAGCTGTTTTTT; cdr3_aa: CASSSGTRTNTGELFF
v_call: TRBV10-3; d_call: .; clone_size: once; j_call: TRBJ2-1; cdr3_nt: TGTGCCATCAGGGGCAGTGGGGATGAGCAGTTCTTC; cdr3_aa: CAIRGSGDEQFF
v_call: TRBV7-9; d_call: .; clone_size: .; j_call: TRBJ2-5; cdr3_nt: TGTGCCAGCAGCTCGTCTGGTTCCCAAGAGACCCAGTACTTC; cdr3_aa: CASSSSGSQETQYF
v_call: TRBV28; d_call: .; clone_size: .; j_call: TRBJ1-2; cdr3_nt: TGTGCCAGCAGTTTATTCGGGGGGCGAAGATCAAGAGCTAACTATGGCTACACCTTC; cdr3_aa: CASSLFGGRRSRANYGYTF
v_call: TRBV28; d_call: TRBD1; clone_size: .; j_call: TRBJ2-1; cdr3_nt: TGTGCCAGCAGTTTACCCTCGGGACAGGGGTACAATGAGCAGTTCTTC; cdr3_aa: CASSLPSGQGYNEQFF
v_call: TRBV7-3; d_call: .; clone_size: .; j_call: TRBJ2-2; cdr3_nt: TGTGCCAGCAGCGTAACCGGGACTCCTAACACCGGGGAGCTGTTTTTT; cdr3_aa: CASSVTGTPNTGELFF
v_call: TRBV28; d_call: .; clone_size: .; j_call: TRBJ1-5; cdr3_nt: TGTGCCAGCAGCTCAACAGGGCGCAATCAGCCCCAGCATTTT; cdr3_aa: CASSSTGRNQPQHF
v_call: TRBV3-1/TRBV3-2; d_call: .; clone_size: .; j_call: TRBJ2-4; cdr3_nt: TGTGCCAGCAGCCTCCGGGGTCTAACGGGAGATATCGGCGCCAAAAACATTCAGTACTTC; cdr3_aa: CASSLRGLTGDIGAKNIQYF
v_call: TRBV6-1; d_call: .; clone_size: .; j_call: TRBJ2-7; cdr3_nt: TGTGCCAGCAGTGAAGGGGGAAACTACGAGCAGTACTTC; cdr3_aa: CASSEGGNYEQYF
v_call: TRBV5-1; d_call: .; clone_size: .; j_call: TRBJ2-1; cdr3_nt: TGCGCCAGCAGCTTGGTGGCGGATTCGTACAATGAGCAGTTCTTC; cdr3_aa: CASSLVADSYNEQFF
v_call: TRBV4-1; d_call: .; clone_size: .; j_call: TRBJ1-5; cdr3_nt: TGCGCCAGCAGCCAAGATGGTGAGGCAGCAAATTATCAGCCCCAGCATTTT; cdr3_aa: CASSQDGEAANYQPQHF
v_call: TRBV9; d_call: TRBD1; clone_size: once; j_call: TRBJ1-5; cdr3_nt: TGTGCCAGCAGCAAGACAGGGGGGAGCAATCAGCCCCAGCATTTT; cdr3_aa: CASSKTGGSNQPQHF
v_call: TRBV28; d_call: .; clone_size: .; j_call: TRBJ2-3; cdr3_nt: TGTGCCAGCAGTCGAGGGGAGGACACAGATACGCAGTATTTT; cdr3_aa: CASSRGEDTDTQYF
v_call: TRBV15; d_call: .; clone_size: .; j_call: TRBJ2-3; cdr3_nt: TGTGCCACCAGTCCGAGGGACGGGAGCTACACAGATACGCAGTATTTT; cdr3_aa: CATSPRDGSYTDTQYF
v_call: TRBV3-1/TRBV3-2; d_call: .; clone_size: .; j_call: TRBJ1-6; cdr3_nt: TGTGCCAGCAGCCAAGGCAGAGATTCACCCCTCCACTTT; cdr3_aa: CASSQGRDSPLHF
v_call: TRBV5-1; d_call: TRBD1; clone_size: .; j_call: TRBJ1-1; cdr3_nt: TGCGCCAGCAGCTTGGGGAGGGACAGCATTGAAGCTTTCTTT; cdr3_aa: CASSLGRDSIEAFF
v_call: TRBV9; d_call: TRBD1; clone_size: .; j_call: TRBJ1-1; cdr3_nt: TGTGCCAGCAGCGCCCAGGGGGCGACTGAAGCTTTCTTT; cdr3_aa: CASSAQGATEAFF
v_call: TRBV19; d_call: .; clone_size: .; j_call: TRBJ2-2; cdr3_nt: TGTGCCAGTAGTCACGGCGGGATGCTTAACACCGGGGAGCTGTTTTTT; cdr3_aa: CASSHGGMLNTGELFF
v_call: TRBV29-1; d_call: TRBD2; clone_size: .; j_call: TRBJ2-3; cdr3_nt: TGCAGCGTTCGAGCGGGAGAAACAGATACGCAGTATTTT; cdr3_aa: CSVRAGETDTQYF
v_call: TRBV2; d_call: .; clone_size: few; j_call: TRBJ1-1; cdr3_nt: TGTGCCAGCAGTGCTCCGGGACAAAGTAACACTGAAGCTTTCTTT; cdr3_aa: CASSAPGQSNTEAFF
v_call: TRBV28; d_call: .; clone_size: .; j_call: TRBJ1-3; cdr3_nt: TGTGCCAGCAGTTTAGAGGCGATGTCTGGAAACACCATATATTTT; cdr3_aa: CASSLEAMSGNTIYF
v_call: TRBV2; d_call: TRBD2; clone_size: few; j_call: TRBJ2-1; cdr3_nt: TGTGCCGGACGACTAGCGGGAACATATGAGCAGTTCTTC; cdr3_aa: CAGRLAGTYEQFF
v_call: TRBV2; d_call: TRBD2; clone_size: .; j_call: TRBJ2-7; cdr3_nt: TGTGCCAGCAGTGCCCCTGGACTAGCGGGGCTCTCCCACGAGCAGTACTTC; cdr3_aa: CASSAPGLAGLSHEQYF